Each of the 14 T cell receptor beta chains below was sequenced from the same sample in a study of CD8 T cells in Susac syndrome. Reverse transcription of roughly 0.5 to 1 ug RNA used random hexamers. TCRdb processed the immunoSEQ multiplex PCR reads anew with MiXCR; each CDR3 protein has one entry. The sample includes about 140,000 distinct CDR3 sequences, approximately 95% of them seen just once. Sequencing was carried out using CD8+ T cells from PBMCs. The receptors were sampled from a human donor in good health.

This sequence joins TRBV27 and TRBJ2-1, with D possibly being TRBD2 (6 bases). The CDR3 runs to 11 residues. The germline V gene has CDR1 MNHEY and CDR2 SMNVEV (reference sequence). V was clipped by 5 bases and J by 12 bases, with 11 bases between them. The CDR3 region is CASSGGTGQFF. The CDR3 DNA reads as TGTGCCAGCAGTGGCGGGACTGGGCAGTTCTTC.

The chain uses TRBV30 and TRBJ1-2, with a tentative D call TRBD1 (5 bases). V lost 0 bases and J 2 bases, leaving 19 bases between the germline ends. Germline CDR1 reads GTSNPN; CDR2 reads SVGIG (reference sequence). CDR3 length: 17 amino acids. CDR3: CAWSVGVSGQGNYGYTF. In nucleotides, the CDR3 is TGTGCCTGGAGTGTAGGGGTTTCGGGGCAGGGAAACTATGGCTACACCTTC.

V and J are TRBV24-1 and TRBJ2-1, with 9 bases lining up with TRBD2. In germline, CDR1 is KGHDR, CDR2 SFDVKD. With 5 bases clipped from V and 0 bases from J, the junction kept 7 bases outside the gene matches. The CDR3 is 17 amino acids. CDR3 residues: CATSAGLAGPSYNEQFF. The CDR3 bases are TGTGCCACCAGTGCCGGGCTAGCGGGACCCTCCTACAATGAGCAGTTCTTC.

CDR3 nucleotide sequence: TGCGCCAGCAGTCAATTTGCAGGTGTCTCCTACGAGCAGTACTTC. Protein: CASSQFAGVSYEQYF. The rearrangement joins TRBV23-1 to TRBJ2-7, with D hard to call. TRBV23-1 is an ORF, and what it does is uncertain. Trimming pared 1 base from V and 0 bases from J, leaving 10 bases between. This CDR3 is built from 15 residues.

The chain uses TRBV6-2 or TRBV6-3 and TRBJ2-5, with 7 bases fitting TRBD2. CDR1 and CDR2 (germline): MNHEY, SVGEGT. The junction had 8 bases not matched to a gene; V was cut back by 5 bases and J by 2 bases. The CDR3 is made up of 15 amino acids. The CDR3 sequence: CASSGSTSDQETQYF. The DNA of the CDR3 is TGTGCCAGCAGTGGCAGTACTAGCGATCAAGAGACCCAGTACTTC.

The chain recombines TRBV29-1 with TRBJ1-1; possibly TRBD1 for D (5 bases). V was trimmed by 7 bases and J by 6 bases, leaving 12 bases between them. This CDR3 is built from 11 residues. Looked up from germline, CDR1 is SQVTM and CDR2 is ANQGSEA. This chain's CDR3 is CSGDQGAEAFF. The CDR3 nucleotides read TGCAGCGGGGACCAAGGGGCTGAAGCTTTCTTT.

Only one count was recorded for this clonotype. The rearrangement uses TRBV6-5 and TRBJ2-2; D tentatively fits TRBD1 or TRBD2 (5 bases each). The V end lost 4 bases, the J end lost 7 bases, and 10 bases lay between the germline ends. Germline loops: CDR1 MNHEY, CDR2 SVGAGI. This CDR3 contains 13 residues. Written as DNA, the CDR3 is TGTGCCAGCAGTTCCGGGGCGAGCGGGGAGCTGTTTTTT. Amino acids: CASSSGASGELFF.

The chain uses TRBV7-9 and TRBJ2-7, with TRBD1 matching over 9 bases. The CDR3 has 16 amino acids. CDR1 is SEHNR, CDR2 FQNEAQ, per germline (reference sequence). J lost 1 base, V lost 1 base, and 5 bases had no gene match. CDR3 in amino acids: CASSLGFGQGSYEQYF. Written as DNA, the CDR3 is TGTGCCAGCAGCTTAGGTTTTGGACAGGGGTCCTACGAGCAGTACTTC.

The chain has TRBV3-1 and TRBJ2-7; 8 bases are shared with TRBD2. Germline V lookup: CDR1 LGHDT, CDR2 YNNKEL (reference sequence). Unmatched junction bases numbered 8, after V lost 0 bases and J lost 4 bases. The CDR3 is made up of 16 amino acids. CDR3 in amino acids: CASSQDPGGGRYEQYF. The CDR3 nucleotides are TGTGCCAGCAGCCAAGACCCCGGGGGCGGGAGGTACGAGCAGTACTTC.

The genes are TRBV29-1 and TRBJ1-1; no reliable D call. V was cut by 3 bases and J by 4 bases, with 9 bases left in between. CDR1 is SQVTM, CDR2 ANQGSEA, per germline. The CDR3 loop spans 12 amino acids. The CDR3 DNA is TGCAGCGTTGAGGGAATACCCACTGAAGCTTTCTTT. Translated: CSVEGIPTEAFF.

In nucleotides, the CDR3 is TGTGCCAGCAGTAGACAGGGGGCCTTGTACGAGCAGTACTTC. Its translation: CASSRQGALYEQYF. The V and J genes are TRBV27 and TRBJ2-7, with TRBD1 matching over 10 bases. The CDR3 is made up of 14 amino acids. CDR1 MNHEY and CDR2 SMNVEV come from the germline V gene (reference sequence). With V trimmed by 5 bases and J by 4 bases, 5 bases remained unmatched.

The chain combines TRBV7-2 with TRBJ2-7, with 10 nucleotides matching TRBD2. Germline V gives CDR1 SGHTA, CDR2 FQGNSA. The CDR3 runs to 15 residues. V shed 4 bases and J 7 bases; nucleotides not matched to a gene: 10. CDR3 bases: TGTGCCAGCAGCTCCCAAGCGGGAGGGCCGGAAGAGCAGTACTTC. Its translation is CASSSQAGGPEEQYF.

V usage is TRBV7-9 and J usage is TRBJ2-5; no clear D gene. V was shortened by 4 bases and J by 5 bases, with 8 bases between the two germline ends. Germline assignment: CDR1 SEHNR and CDR2 FQNEAQ (reference sequence). The CDR3 totals 12 residues. CDR3 in amino acids: CASSWGGETQYF. The CDR3 nucleotides are TGTGCCAGCAGCTGGGGTGGGGAGACCCAGTACTTC.

The chain combines TRBV27 with TRBJ1-2; the D gene is possibly TRBD1 (5 bases). In germline, CDR1 is MNHEY, CDR2 SMNVEV (reference sequence). V was clipped by 5 bases and J by 8 bases, with 15 bases between them. The CDR3 runs 13 residues. For the CDR3, the DNA is TGTGCCAGCAGTGAACCCGGGACTCCCGGCTACACCTTC. This gives the protein CASSEPGTPGYTF.